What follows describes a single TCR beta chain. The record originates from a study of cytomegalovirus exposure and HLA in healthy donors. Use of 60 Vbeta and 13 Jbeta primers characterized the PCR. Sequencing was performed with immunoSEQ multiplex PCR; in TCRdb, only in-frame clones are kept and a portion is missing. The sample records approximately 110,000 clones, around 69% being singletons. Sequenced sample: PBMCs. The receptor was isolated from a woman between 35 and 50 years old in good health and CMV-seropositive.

The CDR3 loop is CASSLGGRGDFGETQYF. In nucleotides, the CDR3 is TGCGCCAGCAGCTTGGGGGGGCGCGGAGACTTCGGAGAGACCCAGTACTTC. The gene calls are TRBV5-1 and TRBJ2-5; D may be TRBD1 (6 bases). With 0 bases removed from V and 4 bases from J, the gap between germline ends came to 19 bases. Germline CDR1 reads SGHRS; CDR2 reads YFSETQ. The CDR3 extends over 17 amino acids.